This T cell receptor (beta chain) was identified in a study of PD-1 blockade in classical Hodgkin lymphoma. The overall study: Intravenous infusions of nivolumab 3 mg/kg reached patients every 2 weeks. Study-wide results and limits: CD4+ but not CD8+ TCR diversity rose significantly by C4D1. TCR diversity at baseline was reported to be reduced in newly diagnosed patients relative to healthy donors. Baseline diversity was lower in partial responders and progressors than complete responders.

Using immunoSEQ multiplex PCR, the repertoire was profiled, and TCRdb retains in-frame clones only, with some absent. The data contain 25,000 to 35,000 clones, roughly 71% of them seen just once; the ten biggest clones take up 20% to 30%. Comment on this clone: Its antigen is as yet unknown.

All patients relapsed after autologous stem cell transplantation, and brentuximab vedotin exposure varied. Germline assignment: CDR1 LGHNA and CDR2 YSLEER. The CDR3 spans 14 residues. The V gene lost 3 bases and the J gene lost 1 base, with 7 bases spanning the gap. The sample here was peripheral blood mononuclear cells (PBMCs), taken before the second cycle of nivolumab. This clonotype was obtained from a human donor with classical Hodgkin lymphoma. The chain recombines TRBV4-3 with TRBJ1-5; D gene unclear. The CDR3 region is CASSQGSSNQPQHF. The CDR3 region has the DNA TGCGCCAGCAGCCAGGGGTCGAGCAATCAGCCCCAGCATTTT.